This TCR beta chain came from a study of blood T cell repertoires in COVID-19. In the authors' methods: Reference gene primer amplification yielded estimated nucleated cell counts. Profiling relied on immunoSEQ multiplex PCR, and the TCRdb table lists in-frame clones only, not all of them. V and J calls and clone size follow that table, whereas D and trimming were derived from the DNA. The sample has 200,000 or so clones, under 90% seen once. The V and J ends lost 6 bases and 5 bases respectively, with 19 bases between them. The CDR3 spans 15 residues. CDR1 is MNHEY and CDR2 is SVGAGI in the germline V gene.

Sequenced sample: peripheral blood. The TCR originated in a human donor in a cohort sampled during active COVID-19. V and J are TRBV6-5 and TRBJ1-2, with a possible D match to TRBD1 (5 bases). The CDR3, as DNA: TGTGCCAGCAGCCCCGGTGGGGCAAGACCTTATGGCTACACCTTC. Its translation is CASSPGGARPYGYTF.